This entry features one T cell receptor beta chain sequence. The target antigen is unknown. The record originates from a study of Ad26.COV2.S vaccination and SARS-CoV-2 variants. The overall study: Trial arm assignment for the donor was COV1001 Ad26.COV2.S. General study findings and limits: Analyses that measured TCR breadth and depth may have underestimated total T cell responses. Individuals receiving vaccine had higher spike-specific TCR breadth than placebo recipients did.

The V segment lost 5 bases and the J segment 7 bases; nucleotides outside the gene matches: 3. Germline CDR1 is SQVTM and CDR2 is ANQGSEA. The CDR3 runs 11 residues. The treatment here: roughly 20 received Ad26.COV2.S at low or high dose, single or two shots; about 5 received placebo; per-sample allocation not given. Sampling was performed 63 days after the first vaccine or placebo injection. Its platform was an Ad26 vector, and its expressed antigen was Wuhan-strain SARS-CoV-2 spike. Produced via immunoSEQ multiplex PCR; TCRdb's table is partial and in-frame only. The sample shows 510,000 or so clones, approximately 88% of them seen only once.

This TCR came from a person aged 18-65 years who received the Ad26.COV2.S COVID-19 vaccine or a placebo. The source was peripheral blood, collected in a trial of Ad26.COV2.S vaccine versus placebo. The chain couples TRBV29-1 to TRBJ1-2; 8 nucleotides match TRBD1. The CDR3 loop reads CSVQTGVGYTF. Here the CDR3 DNA reads TGCAGCGTTCAGACAGGGGTTGGCTACACCTTC.